This TCR beta chain was identified in a study of immune evolution from preneoplasia to lung adenocarcinoma. Overall study findings and caveats: From normal lung to invasive adenocarcinoma, top clone frequencies appeared to decrease.

This CDR3 contains 13 residues. V shed 3 bases and J shed 8 bases, with 13 bases lying between them. CDR1 is GTSNPN and CDR2 is SVGIG in the germline V gene (reference sequence). Here immunoSEQ multiplex PCR was the method, and the copy in TCRdb shows in-frame clones only, minus some. This sample carries 2,000 to 2,500 clones, approximately 85% of them seen once, and the ten largest clones take approximately 8.8%. On this clone: The target antigen is unknown. Other nucleotide sequences in the sample specify the same CDR3.

Patients had resection in Japan or China between about 2013 and 2017. H&E slides confirmed each diagnosis, reviewed by two pathologists independently. The sample was FFPE normal lung tissue adjacent to the tumor. This clonotype was obtained from a person between 50 and 60 years old with lung adenocarcinoma. The V and J genes are TRBV30 and TRBJ2-2; D remains unclear. The CDR3 here is CAWSVLGMGELFF. CDR3 bases: TGTGCCTGGAGCGTTTTGGGGATGGGGGAGCTGTTTTTT.